This TCR beta chain was sequenced during a study of shared T cell receptors in the human thymus. Sequenced by immunoSEQ multiplex PCR; TCRdb stores in-frame clones only, minus some. The repertoire holds 540,000 or so clones, with about four fifths as singletons. The same data also contributed to another study, on human thymus T cells. From that second work: Corrective cardiac operations yielded the resected thymus tissue. Thymic repertoires overlap heavily among unrelated individuals, related research has reported.

This clonotype was sampled from a boy in the first two years of life with a congenital heart defect. Sequencing was carried out using thymocytes.

Here the CDR3 reads CASSSYRGAYEQYF. In DNA, the CDR3 is TGTGCCAGCAGCTCATACAGGGGTGCCTACGAGCAGTACTTC. The genes are TRBV11-2 and TRBJ2-7, with TRBD1 matching 7 bases. The CDR3 consists of 14 residues. Germline CDR1 and CDR2: SGHAT and FQNNGV. V trimming: 4 bases; J trimming: 2 bases; junction bases outside the gene matches: 5.